This entry describes one TCR beta chain. What it binds is unknown. Addition of a universal primer site occurred through template switching, and cDNA carried unique molecular identifiers. TCRdb called the 5' RACE reads again in MiXCR, with one record for every CDR3 protein. Here the sample spans roughly 260,000 distinct CDR3 sequences, 7% to 8.5% being singletons. Per the germline V gene, CDR1 is SGHVS and CDR2 is FQNEAQ. The CDR3 is made up of 14 amino acids. The V and J ends lost 1 base and 3 bases respectively, with 7 bases between them. These data come from a study of identical twins. Study outcomes and limitations: There is a chance that invariant MAIT and iNKT cells partially muddied zero-insertion analyses. Where beta out-of-frame sequences were concerned, excess twin sharing was weaker. Cord blood beta clonotypes that were abundant carried fewer insertions, and memory repertoires showed no such trend.

The same data also went into a second study, on yellow fever vaccine responses in identical twins.

The TCR was taken from a woman under 30 in good health. The J gene is TRBJ2-1, the V gene TRBV7-8; D unresolved. Sequenced material: CD8+ T cells sorted from blood. The CDR3 protein is CASSLVWGYNEQFF. In nucleotides, the CDR3 is TGTGCCAGCAGCTTAGTTTGGGGCTACAATGAGCAGTTCTTC. The whole variable domain, remainder taken from reference TRBV7-8 and TRBJ2-1, is GAGVSQSPRYKVAKRGQDVALRCDPISGHVSLFWYQQALGQGPEFLTYFQNEAQLDKSGLPSDRFFAERPEGSVSTLKIQRTQQEDSAVYLCASSLVWGYNEQFFGPGTRLTVL.